Reported below is one T cell receptor beta chain. The antigen is undetermined. This specimen comes from a study of cytomegalovirus exposure and HLA in healthy donors. The study's findings and limits: Reports showed the classifier diagnosing cytomegalovirus status with high specificity and sensitivity. 150 or so TCR beta chains were listed as cytomegalovirus-associated.

The V and J ends lost 7 bases and 4 bases, in that order; junction bases with no gene match: 13. Germline assignment: CDR1 SNHLY and CDR2 FYNNEI. The CDR3 has 16 residues. Primers included in the PCR were 60 Vbeta and 13 Jbeta primers. The repertoire was sequenced with immunoSEQ multiplex PCR; TCRdb's copy has only in-frame clones and lacks some. The sample consists of approximately 150,000 clones, approximately 80% of them appearing once. The V and J genes are TRBV2 and TRBJ1-2; 9 nucleotides line up with TRBD1. The clonotype was recovered from a man aged 18 to 29 in good health and CMV-seropositive. The sequencing sample was made of PBMCs. Here the CDR3 reads CASTGLRDRVPYGYTF. CDR3 in DNA: TGTGCCAGCACCGGGCTGAGGGACAGGGTCCCCTATGGCTACACCTTC. Using reference TRBV2 and TRBJ1-2 for the parts outside the CDR3, the full variable domain is EPEVTQTPSHQVTQMGQEVILRCVPISNHLYFYWYRQILGQKVEFLVSFYNNEISEKSEIFDDQFSVERPDGSNFTLKIRSTKLEDSAMYFCASTGLRDRVPYGYTFGSGTRLTVV.